The 29 T cell receptor beta chains below all came from one sample that was sequenced in a study of OX40 agonist ivuxolimab in advanced cancers. Libraries came from the immunoSEQ multiplex PCR assay. In its TCRdb copy, this immuneACCESS table keeps in-frame sequences only and misses some clones. Where compared with another copy, unresolved V genes explain less than half of these, and the others have no known cause. Present in this sample are approximately 84,000 clones, 89% of which were seen just once. Together, the top ten hold approximately 0.19% of the sample. The sample consisted of CD4+ or CD8+ T cells sorted from blood, taken in a trial of the OX40 agonist ivuxolimab. The receptor source for this set is an adult with an advanced solid tumor such as melanoma, head and neck, liver or kidney cancer.

V usage is TRBV27 and J usage is TRBJ2-7; D remains ambiguous. Germline-derived CDR1 and CDR2 are MNHEY and SMNVEV (reference sequence). The CDR3 contains 15 residues. V lost 3 bases and J 2 bases, leaving 14 bases between the germline ends. The CDR3 is CASSLGFGRTYEQYF. Written as DNA, the CDR3 is TGTGCCAGCAGTTTGGGTTTCGGCAGAACCTACGAGCAGTACTTC.

The chain links TRBV5-1 to TRBJ2-7; D is ambiguous. With 4 bases removed from V and 2 bases from J, the gap between germline ends came to 10 bases. Germline V gene sequence: CDR1 SGHRS, CDR2 YFSETQ. The CDR3 runs 13 residues. The DNA of the CDR3 is TGCGCCAGCAGCCCTGGACCCCCCTACGAGCAGTACTTC. Its protein is CASSPGPPYEQYF.

This chain joins TRBV19 and TRBJ2-1; D ambiguous. Deletions cut 1 base from V and 0 bases from J, with 7 bases between. CDR3 length equals 15 residues. The germline V gene encodes CDR1 LNHDA and CDR2 SQIVND (reference sequence). The CDR3, as DNA: TGTGCCAGTAGTATAGTCCAGACCTCCTACAATGAGCAGTTCTTC. This translates into CASSIVQTSYNEQFF.

The chain links TRBV5-1 to TRBJ2-7; 14 positions match TRBD2. J was trimmed by 5 bases and V by 0 bases; bases with no gene match: 4. Germline V gives CDR1 SGHRS, CDR2 YFSETQ. CDR3 size: 16 residues. CDR3 amino acids: CASSLGGTSGSNEQYF. The CDR3 DNA is TGCGCCAGCAGCTTGGGCGGGACTAGCGGGAGCAACGAGCAGTACTTC.

V usage is TRBV25-1 and J usage is TRBJ2-5; TRBD1 agrees at 8 bases. In germline, CDR1 is MGHDK, CDR2 SYGVNS. The V gene end was trimmed by 11 bases and the J gene end by 0 bases; junction bases not matched to a gene: 8. CDR3 size: 14 residues. The CDR3 sequence is CACTGDRYQETQYF. CDR3 nucleotide sequence: TGTGCCTGTACGGGGGACAGGTACCAAGAGACCCAGTACTTC.

In this sample, this clone turned up once. V is TRBV5-1 and J is TRBJ2-3; D possibly corresponds to TRBD2 (6 bases). The CDR3 has 18 amino acids. CDR1 is SGHRS, CDR2 YFSETQ, per germline. V dropped 2 bases and J dropped 2 bases, with 21 bases sitting between them. Here the CDR3 reads CASSLRQTGSSTTDTQYF. The DNA for the CDR3 is TGCGCCAGCAGCTTACGCCAAACCGGGAGTAGCACCACAGATACGCAGTATTTT.

CDR3 sequence reads: CSVAGRWGGYTF. The CDR3 nucleotides read TGCAGCGTTGCGGGCAGGTGGGGTGGCTACACCTTC. V gene TRBV29-1 combines with J gene TRBJ1-2, with unresolved D. Trimming cost V 4 bases and J 7 bases, with 13 bases left between them. CDR1 and CDR2 (germline): SQVTM, ANQGSEA. CDR3 size: 12 residues. Full variable domain (missing parts from reference TRBV29-1 and TRBJ1-2): SAVISQKPSRDICQRGTSLTIQCQVDSQVTMMFWYRQQPGQSLTLIATANQGSEATYESGFVIDKFPISRPNLTFSTLTVSNMSPEDSSIYLCSVAGRWGGYTFGSGTRLTVV.

The V gene is TRBV5-1, the J gene TRBJ2-1, with 8 bases matching TRBD2. Germline lookup yields CDR1 SGHRS and CDR2 YFSETQ. There are 17 residues in the CDR3. V lost 0 bases to trimming and J lost 8 bases; unmatched junction nucleotides: 13. In nucleotides, the CDR3 is TGCGCCAGCAGCTTGGGCCTTGCAGCGGGAGAGGGTTATGAGCAGTTCTTC. This sequence encodes CASSLGLAAGEGYEQFF.

V usage is TRBV19 and J usage is TRBJ2-1; 13 nucleotides line up with TRBD2. The CDR3 length is 15 residues. Germline trimming cut 6 bases from V and 10 bases from J; bases unmatched to any gene: 9. Germline assignment: CDR1 LNHDA and CDR2 SQIVND (reference sequence). The CDR3: CASSTLGLAGSEQFF. CDR3 nucleotides: TGTGCCAGTAGCACCCTGGGACTAGCGGGGTCCGAGCAGTTCTTC.

The V gene is TRBV27, the J gene TRBJ2-1, with 9 nucleotides matching TRBD2. Germline V gene data show CDR1 as MNHEY and CDR2 as SMNVEV (reference sequence). This CDR3 contains 20 residues. The V gene end was trimmed by 6 bases and the J gene end by 3 bases; junction bases not matched to a gene: 21. CDR3 DNA: TGTGCCAGCAGACCGAAGGGCGGGAGGGCGTCCCAGACTAACTACAATGAGCAGTTCTTC. It encodes CASRPKGGRASQTNYNEQFF.

The rearrangement links TRBV7-2 to TRBJ2-3; 10 nucleotides agree with TRBD1. The CDR3 runs 17 residues. Germline values: CDR1 SGHTA, CDR2 FQGNSA. Losses at the gene ends were 4 bases for V and 6 bases for J; bases not matched to a gene: 13. The chain's CDR3 is CASSSKTGQGVRDTQYF. The CDR3, as DNA: TGTGCCAGCAGCTCGAAGACCGGACAGGGGGTTAGGGATACGCAGTATTTT.

The rearrangement joins TRBV19 to TRBJ1-5; D gene unclear. CDR1 is LNHDA and CDR2 is SQIVND in the germline V gene (reference sequence). V lost 5 bases to trimming and J lost 0 bases, with 14 bases between them. The CDR3 runs to 16 residues. The CDR3 protein is CASSLYSSNSNQPQHF. In nucleotides, the CDR3 is TGTGCCAGTAGTTTGTACAGTTCTAATAGCAATCAGCCCCAGCATTTT.

V is TRBV4-2 and J is TRBJ2-3, with TRBD2 identical over 13 bases. This CDR3 has 20 amino acids. Germline-derived CDR1 and CDR2 are LGHNA and YNFKEQ. V was clipped by 0 bases and J by 2 bases; unmatched bases: 11. CDR3 sequence reads: CASSQERLAGGPQPTDTQYF. CDR3 coding DNA: TGTGCCAGCAGCCAAGAACGACTAGCGGGGGGCCCACAACCCACAGATACGCAGTATTTT.

CDR3 nucleotides: TGTGCCAGCAGCAAGCAGGGAGAGAGGGTAGAGACCCAGTACTTC. As protein: CASSKQGERVETQYF. The gene calls are TRBV27 and TRBJ2-5; D possibly matches TRBD1 or TRBD2 (5 bases each). Deletions cut 6 bases from V and 4 bases from J, with 18 bases between. This CDR3 region has 15 residues. The germline V gene has CDR1 MNHEY and CDR2 SMNVEV (reference sequence).

This clone came up a few times. This CDR3 is CASSVGVYEQYF. The CDR3 DNA follows: TGTGCCAGCAGCGTTGGGGTCTACGAGCAGTACTTC. The chain recombines TRBV7-9 with TRBJ2-7; D is unresolved. V gave up 5 bases and J gave up 3 bases, with 8 bases separating them. From germline, CDR1 is SEHNR and CDR2 FQNEAQ (reference sequence). The CDR3 length is 12 residues.

This clone was seen a few times. The genes are TRBV7-9 and TRBJ1-2; TRBD1 might be the D (5 bases). The CDR3 spans 14 residues. Germline CDR1 SEHNR, CDR2 FQNEAQ (reference sequence). Deletions cut 5 bases from V and 0 bases from J, with 10 bases between. The CDR3 reads CASSPRATNYGYTF. The CDR3 DNA sequence: TGTGCCAGCAGCCCCAGGGCCACTAACTATGGCTACACCTTC.

The CDR3, as DNA: TGCGCCAGCAGCTTGGGCGTTTCCTATGAAGCTTTCTTT. Protein product: CASSLGVSYEAFF. V and J are TRBV5-1 and TRBJ1-1; D gene ambiguous. V lost 0 bases to trimming and J lost 7 bases, with 10 bases between them. The V gene's germline CDR1 is SGHRS and CDR2 YFSETQ. The CDR3 spans 13 residues.

This chain links TRBV7-9 with TRBJ1-1; the match to TRBD1 covers 8 bases. This CDR3 comprises 14 residues. V was pared by 4 bases and J by 6 bases, with 7 bases of the junction left unmatched. Germline V lookup: CDR1 SEHNR, CDR2 FQNEAQ (reference sequence). The CDR3 DNA reads TGTGCCAGCAGCTCAGGGGGCGGCCGGGCTGAAGCTTTCTTT. This gives the protein CASSSGGGRAEAFF.

The chain combines TRBV6-1 with TRBJ1-6; D is ambiguous. V lost 2 bases and J 6 bases, leaving 11 bases between the germline ends. CDR3 size: 15 residues. CDR1 is MNHNS and CDR2 is SASEGT in the germline V gene. The CDR3 spells CASSEMRPVNSPLHF. The CDR3 region has the DNA TGTGCCAGCAGTGAAATGCGACCGGTTAATTCACCCCTCCACTTT.

The chain is built from TRBV7-2 and TRBJ2-7, with 10 bases lining up with TRBD2. Germline V gene lookup returns CDR1 SGHTA and CDR2 FQGNSA. V lost 5 bases to trimming and J lost 4 bases; unmatched junction nucleotides: 5. The CDR3 consists of 14 residues. CDR3 protein: CASSPSGSRYEQYF. The CDR3 nucleotides are TGTGCCAGCAGCCCTAGCGGGAGTCGGTACGAGCAGTACTTC.

The chain employs TRBV2 and TRBJ2-3, with D unclear. The germline CDR1 and CDR2 sequences are SNHLY and FYNNEI. V lost 4 bases, J lost 5 bases, and 19 bases lay in between. The CDR3 has 16 residues. CDR3 nucleotide sequence: TGTGCCAGCAGTGGCTCGGGTAGTGGAAAATTAGATACGCAGTATTTT. This codes for CASSGSGSGKLDTQYF.

The chain is built from TRBV6-6 and TRBJ1-2; D is ambiguous. Germline lookup yields CDR1 MNHNY and CDR2 SVGAGI (reference sequence). Trimming cost V 2 bases and J 10 bases, with 11 bases left between them. The CDR3 has 12 residues. Here the CDR3 DNA reads TGTGCCAGCAGTTACAAGGCTCAAGACTACACCTTC. Its protein is CASSYKAQDYTF.

The rearrangement links TRBV27 to TRBJ2-2, with D possibly TRBD2 on 5 matching bases. The CDR3 loop spans 15 amino acids. Germline V lookup: CDR1 MNHEY, CDR2 SMNVEV (reference sequence). V lost 4 bases and J lost 3, with 12 bases in between. CDR3: CASSSTGVYTGELFF. DNA for the CDR3: TGTGCCAGCAGTTCGACCGGGGTCTACACCGGGGAGCTGTTTTTT.

The V gene is TRBV2, the J gene TRBJ1-2; D not resolved. The CDR3 covers 13 residues. Germline-derived CDR1 and CDR2 are SNHLY and FYNNEI. Trimming pared 4 bases from V and 1 base from J, leaving 7 bases between. This chain's CDR3 is CASSAQINYGYTF. The DNA of the CDR3 is TGTGCCAGCAGTGCACAGATTAACTATGGCTACACCTTC.

The chain couples TRBV29-1 to TRBJ2-5, with unresolved D. CDR3 size: 12 residues. Trimming left V 3 bases short and J 7 bases short, with 12 bases between. Germline CDR1 SQVTM, CDR2 ANQGSEA. The CDR3 DNA follows: TGCAGCGTTGATTATGTCCTAGGGACCCAGTACTTC. Translating gives CSVDYVLGTQYF.

On this clone itself: Other DNA sequences in this sample translate to the same CDR3. The V call is TRBV29-1, the J call TRBJ2-4; D perhaps matches TRBD1 (5 bases). Trimming shortened V by 7 bases and J by 0 bases, and 13 bases separated the two germline ends. CDR3 length: 14 residues. The V gene's germline CDR1 is SQVTM and CDR2 ANQGSEA. In DNA, the CDR3 is TGCAGCGCCAGGGAAACCCTAGCCAAAAACATTCAGTACTTC. Protein sequence: CSARETLAKNIQYF.

J is TRBJ2-1 and V is TRBV18; tentatively, D is TRBD2 (5 bases). The CDR3 has 14 amino acids. The V end lost 4 bases, the J end lost 3 bases, and 10 bases lay between the germline ends. Germline V gene data show CDR1 as KGHSH and CDR2 as LQKENI. The DNA of the CDR3 is TGTGCCAGCTCACGACGGACTGGCTACAATGAGCAGTTCTTC. Protein sequence: CASSRRTGYNEQFF. Full variable domain (missing parts from reference TRBV18 and TRBJ2-1): NAGVMQNPRHLVRRRGQEARLRCSPMKGHSHVYWYRQLPEEGLKFMVYLQKENIIDESGMPKERFSAEFPKEGPSILRIQQVVRGDSAAYFCASSRRTGYNEQFFGPGTRLTVL.

The J gene is TRBJ2-2, the V gene TRBV18; 9 nucleotides line up with TRBD1. With V trimmed by 5 bases and J by 5 bases, 6 bases remained unmatched. This CDR3 spans 15 amino acids. CDR1 and CDR2 (germline): KGHSH, LQKENI. This chain's CDR3 is CASSDTGTGTGELFF. DNA for the CDR3: TGTGCCAGCTCAGATACCGGGACAGGGACCGGGGAGCTGTTTTTT.

This chain uses TRBV4-1 with TRBJ2-6, with D unclear. CDR1 and CDR2 (germline): MGHRA, YSYEKL. Trimming cost V 3 bases and J 2 bases, with 5 bases left between them. This CDR3 region has 14 residues. Here the CDR3 reads CASSQEPGANVLTF. CDR3 bases: TGCGCCAGCAGCCAGGAACCTGGGGCCAACGTCCTGACTTTC.